The 21 T cell receptor beta chains given below trace back to one sample, sequenced in a study of CD8 T cells in ankylosing spondylitis. TCRdb analysed the 5' RACE reads with MiXCR anew, one entry per CDR3 protein. The table records 150,000 to 200,000 distinct CDR3 sequences, under 35% of them present only once. Sequencing input: synovial fluid, either unsorted or a sorted T cell fraction (not recorded which). These receptors were collected from a male donor with ankylosing spondylitis.

This clonotype appeared a few times. V and J are TRBV6-2 or TRBV6-3 and TRBJ2-2; 8 bases align to TRBD1. CDR3 length: 17 residues. Germline V gene data show CDR1 as MNHEY and CDR2 as SVGEGT. The V gene end was trimmed by 6 bases and the J gene end by 5 bases; junction bases not matched to a gene: 14. In DNA, the CDR3 is TGTGCCAGCAGGCCCCCTGGGGTAACAGGGGGTACCGGGGAGCTGTTTTTT. It yields the protein CASRPPGVTGGTGELFF.

This clonotype showed up just a few times. The genes are TRBV7-2 and TRBJ2-7, with unresolved D. Germline CDR1 and CDR2: SGHTA and FQGNSA. The CDR3 runs to 14 residues. With 1 base removed from V and 3 bases from J, the gap between germline ends came to 10 bases. The chain's CDR3 is CASSLDGSSYEQYF. DNA of the CDR3: TGTGCCAGCAGCTTAGACGGTTCGAGCTACGAGCAGTACTTC.

This clonotype appeared once. V and J are TRBV7-8 and TRBJ1-5; a weak D match, TRBD1 (5 bases). Trimming pared 3 bases from V and 9 bases from J, leaving 9 bases between. Germline V lookup: CDR1 SGHVS, CDR2 FQNEAQ. The CDR3 consists of 12 residues. In DNA form, the CDR3 reads TGTGCCAGCAGCTTGCGGGGGGTGCCCCAGCATTTT. This sequence encodes CASSLRGVPQHF. The full variable domain, completed using reference TRBV7-8 and TRBJ1-5, is GAGVSQSPRYKVAKRGQDVALRCDPISGHVSLFWYQQALGQGPEFLTYFQNEAQLDKSGLPSDRFFAERPEGSVSTLKIQRTQQEDSAVYLCASSLRGVPQHFGDGTRLSIL.

There are many counts of this clonotype. This sequence joins TRBV5-1 and TRBJ2-1; the match to TRBD2 covers 8 bases. Germline CDR1 is SGHRS and CDR2 is YFSETQ. There are 16 residues in the CDR3. V was clipped by 0 bases and J by 5 bases; unmatched bases: 7. CDR3 amino acids: CASSLVSGRHNNEQFF. The CDR3 DNA reads TGCGCCAGCAGCTTGGTCAGCGGGAGACATAACAATGAGCAGTTCTTC.

This clonotype was observed a handful of times. J is TRBJ2-7 and V is TRBV28; weak D call: TRBD1 (6 bases). V gave up 7 bases and J gave up 5 bases, with 18 bases separating them. CDR1 MDHEN and CDR2 SYDVKM come from the germline V gene. The CDR3 has 14 residues. In DNA form, the CDR3 reads TGTGCCAGCATTTTTACAGGGAGTAGAAACGAGCAGTACTTC. This gives the protein CASIFTGSRNEQYF.

This clonotype was seen a few times. The chain is built from TRBV24-1 and TRBJ2-3, with 7 bases aligning to TRBD2. The J segment lost 4 bases and the V segment lost 7 bases, leaving 7 bases of the junction unmatched. The CDR3 runs 14 residues. Germline loops: CDR1 KGHDR, CDR2 SFDVKD. The CDR3 region has the DNA TGTGCCACCAGCGAGACTAGCTGGGCAGATACGCAGTATTTT. Translated: CATSETSWADTQYF.

CDR3 nucleotides: TGTGCCAGCAGTTTATACCGCGGGGGGGCCTCCTACAATGAGCAGTTCTTC. This encodes CASSLYRGGASYNEQFF. The chain combines TRBV27 with TRBJ2-1; the match to TRBD2 covers 9 bases. The CDR3 loop spans 17 amino acids. V was clipped by 1 base and J by 0 bases; unmatched bases: 4. The V gene's germline CDR1 is MNHEY and CDR2 SMNVEV (reference sequence).

This clonotype was counted a few times. V and J are TRBV2 and TRBJ2-3; perhaps TRBD2 as D (5 bases). The CDR3 loop spans 15 amino acids. Germline assignment: CDR1 SNHLY and CDR2 FYNNEI. Between the trimmed V and J ends, which lost 8 bases and 0 bases, there was a span of 15 bases. This CDR3 is CASGLVTRSTDTQYF. In nucleotides, the CDR3 is TGTGCCAGCGGCCTAGTCACTAGAAGCACAGATACGCAGTATTTT.

This clonotype was counted between two and nine times. This sequence joins TRBV29-1 and TRBJ2-5; no reliable D call. The CDR3 has 13 residues. Germline values: CDR1 SQVTM, CDR2 ANQGSEA. Trimming took 8 bases from V and 0 from J, leaving 13 bases between them. The CDR3 region is CSILGRYQETQYF. The CDR3 DNA sequence: TGCAGCATCCTCGGAAGGTACCAAGAGACCCAGTACTTC.

The CDR3, as DNA: TGCGCCAGCAGCCCGGACAGGGGGCTTGGCTACACCTTC. Encoded protein: CASSPDRGLGYTF. The chain links TRBV5-1 to TRBJ1-2, with TRBD1 matching 11 bases. In germline, CDR1 is SGHRS, CDR2 YFSETQ. After removal of 4 bases from V and 7 bases from J, the junction contained 3 bases not matched to a gene. The CDR3 consists of 13 residues.

This sequence joins TRBV28 and TRBJ2-1; 12 positions agree with TRBD2. CDR1 and CDR2 (germline): MDHEN, SYDVKM. The CDR3 extends over 19 amino acids. Trimming took 5 bases from V and 0 from J; bases not matched to a gene: 11. CDR3 sequence (DNA): TGTGCCAGCAGTCCCTCGGGACTAGCGGGCCCACTCTCCTACAATGAGCAGTTCTTC. Translation: CASSPSGLAGPLSYNEQFF.

J is TRBJ2-2 and V is TRBV3-1, with D perhaps matching TRBD2 (6 bases). Per germline, CDR1 LGHDT and CDR2 YNNKEL (reference sequence). V dropped 4 bases and J dropped 4 bases, with 13 bases sitting between them. The CDR3 sequence is 15 residues long. CDR3 nucleotides: TGTGCCAGCAGCCTCTCTGGGGGGATCACCGGGGAGCTGTTTTTT. It specifies CASSLSGGITGELFF.

In its sample, this clonotype was seen a few times. The V gene is TRBV5-1, the J gene TRBJ1-6; 8 bases map to TRBD1. Germline CDR1 and CDR2: SGHRS and YFSETQ. The CDR3 runs 16 residues. Trimming at V came to 5 bases and at J to 5 bases, leaving 9 bases not matched to a gene. The CDR3, as DNA: TGCGCCAGCAGGGCGAGACAGGGGTCGGATAATTCACCCCTCCACTTT. It is translated as CASRARQGSDNSPLHF. Filled out from reference TRBV5-1 and TRBJ1-6, the complete variable domain reads KAGVTQTPRYLIKTRGQQVTLSCSPISGHRSVSWYQQTPGQGLQFLFEYFSETQRNKGNFPGRFSGRQFSNSRSEMNVSTLELGDSALYLCASRARQGSDNSPLHFGNGTRLTVT.

J is TRBJ2-1 and V is TRBV6-5; D is perhaps TRBD1 or TRBD2 (5 bases each). Trimming stripped 2 bases from V and 5 bases from J, with 16 bases between. The CDR3 totals 16 residues. Looked up from germline, CDR1 is MNHEY and CDR2 is SVGAGI. The CDR3 loop is CASSYRVGETHNEQFF. CDR3 nucleotide sequence: TGTGCCAGCAGTTACCGAGTGGGGGAAACCCACAATGAGCAGTTCTTC.

The rearrangement joins TRBV18 to TRBJ2-1; D is perhaps TRBD2 (6 bases). The CDR3 sequence is 18 residues long. Trimming removed 6 bases at V and 0 bases at J, with 21 bases between. Per germline, CDR1 KGHSH and CDR2 LQKENI. In DNA form, the CDR3 reads TGTGCCAGCTCCCCAGCAACGGGACTTCTAAGCTCCTACAATGAGCAGTTCTTC. Amino acid sequence: CASSPATGLLSSYNEQFF.

The sample holds many counts of this clonotype. The rearrangement uses TRBV5-4 and TRBJ2-3; D ambiguous. CDR3 length: 13 residues. Looked up from germline, CDR1 is SGHNT and CDR2 is YYREEE (reference sequence). Trimming pared 3 bases from V and 3 bases from J, leaving 8 bases between. The CDR3, as DNA: TGTGCCAGCAGCTCATCCCAGACAGATACGCAGTATTTT. Encoded protein: CASSSSQTDTQYF.

V usage is TRBV4-2 and J usage is TRBJ2-5; D might be TRBD1 or TRBD2, each matching 5 bases. The CDR3 sequence is 16 residues long. Germline V lookup: CDR1 LGHNA, CDR2 YNFKEQ. Trimming removed 1 base from V and 1 base from J, with 13 bases in between. In DNA form, the CDR3 reads TGTGCCAGCAGCCAAGCTTCGGCAGGGAGCCAAGAGACCCAGTACTTC. This encodes CASSQASAGSQETQYF.

The genes are TRBV12-3 or TRBV12-4 and TRBJ1-6; D not resolved. V shed 3 bases and J shed 9 bases, with 12 bases lying between them. The CDR3 length is 14 residues. The DNA of the CDR3 is TGTGCCAGCAGTTTCTCAGAAAGTGGTTCACCCCTCCACTTT. This encodes CASSFSESGSPLHF.

This clonotype came up a few times. This chain joins TRBV10-3 and TRBJ1-5, with D maybe TRBD1 (5 bases). In germline, CDR1 is ENHRY, CDR2 SYGVKD. The CDR3 covers 14 residues. V was cut by 5 bases and J by 3 bases, with 11 bases left in between. The DNA for the CDR3 is TGTGCCATCAGTCTCGACAGTCTCAATCAGCCCCAGCATTTT. Protein: CAISLDSLNQPQHF.

This clonotype has only a few counts. The rearrangement uses TRBV7-6 and TRBJ2-3; D is possibly TRBD1 (6 bases). CDR3 length: 14 amino acids. The V end was cut by 4 bases, the J end by 4 bases, with 12 bases between. Per germline, CDR1 SGHVS and CDR2 FNYEAQ. The CDR3 DNA follows: TGTGCCAGCAGCTCAGGGGTCGGGGCAGATACGCAGTATTTT. It encodes CASSSGVGADTQYF.

This chain joins TRBV5-1 and TRBJ2-5, with unresolved D. V lost 2 bases and J lost 5, with 7 bases in between. Germline values: CDR1 SGHRS, CDR2 YFSETQ. This CDR3 contains 12 residues. The CDR3 sequence: CASSFYAETQYF. As DNA, the CDR3 is TGCGCCAGCAGCTTCTACGCCGAGACCCAGTACTTC. The variable domain in full, with the rest retrieved from reference TRBV5-1 and TRBJ2-5, is KAGVTQTPRYLIKTRGQQVTLSCSPISGHRSVSWYQQTPGQGLQFLFEYFSETQRNKGNFPGRFSGRQFSNSRSEMNVSTLELGDSALYLCASSFYAETQYFGPGTRLLVL.